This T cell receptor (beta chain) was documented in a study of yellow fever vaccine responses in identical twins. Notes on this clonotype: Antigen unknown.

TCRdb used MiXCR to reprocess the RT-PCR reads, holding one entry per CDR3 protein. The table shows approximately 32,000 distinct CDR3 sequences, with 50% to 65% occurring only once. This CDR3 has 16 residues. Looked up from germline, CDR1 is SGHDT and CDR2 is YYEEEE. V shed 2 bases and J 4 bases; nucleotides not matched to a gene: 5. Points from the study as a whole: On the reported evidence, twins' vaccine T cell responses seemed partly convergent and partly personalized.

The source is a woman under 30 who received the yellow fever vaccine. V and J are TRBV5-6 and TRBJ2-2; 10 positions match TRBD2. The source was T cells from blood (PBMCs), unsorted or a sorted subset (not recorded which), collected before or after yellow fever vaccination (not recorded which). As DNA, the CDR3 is TGTGCCAGCAGCTTTTTCAGCGGGAGGGTCACCGGGGAGCTGTTTTTT. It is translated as CASSFFSGRVTGELFF.